This T cell receptor (beta chain) was sequenced during a study of blood T cells in healthy people across ages. Combining a sample-barcoded 5' primer with a J-beta primer mix, a second PCR ran for roughly 7 to 12 cycles. MiXCR was run by TCRdb on the 5' RACE reads, yielding one entry per CDR3 protein. Among hundreds of thousands of distinct CDR3 sequences listed, 27% were seen once. Deletions cut 7 bases from V and 10 bases from J, with 32 bases between. The germline CDR1 and CDR2 sequences are DFQATT and SNEGSKA (reference sequence). This CDR3 region has 17 residues. The clonotype originates from a woman aged 70-85 years in good health. Sequencing was performed on blood. This chain links TRBV20-1 with TRBJ2-1; D could derive from TRBD1 or TRBD2 (5 bases each). CDR3 in DNA: TGCAGTGGGTCCCACCTAACCGGGACCAGAAACTGGGGGGAGCAGTTCTTC. Protein: CSGSHLTGTRNWGEQFF.